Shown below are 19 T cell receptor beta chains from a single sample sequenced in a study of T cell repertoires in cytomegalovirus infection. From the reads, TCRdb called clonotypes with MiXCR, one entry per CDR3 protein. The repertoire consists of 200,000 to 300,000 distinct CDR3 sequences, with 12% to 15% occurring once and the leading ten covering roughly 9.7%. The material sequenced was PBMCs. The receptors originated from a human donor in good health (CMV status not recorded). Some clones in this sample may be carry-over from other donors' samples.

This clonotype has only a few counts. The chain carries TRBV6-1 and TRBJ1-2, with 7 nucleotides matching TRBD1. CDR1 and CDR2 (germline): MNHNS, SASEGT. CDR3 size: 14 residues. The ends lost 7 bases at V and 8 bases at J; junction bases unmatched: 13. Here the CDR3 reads CASNPDRNFLGYTF. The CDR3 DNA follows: TGTGCCAGCAACCCGGACAGGAACTTCTTGGGCTACACCTTC.

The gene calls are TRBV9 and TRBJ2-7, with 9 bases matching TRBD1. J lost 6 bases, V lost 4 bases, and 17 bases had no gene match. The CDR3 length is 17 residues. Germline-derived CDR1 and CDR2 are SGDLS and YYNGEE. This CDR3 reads CASSPGTGTFRESEQYF. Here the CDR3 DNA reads TGTGCCAGCAGCCCCGGGACAGGGACCTTCCGGGAGAGCGAGCAGTACTTC.

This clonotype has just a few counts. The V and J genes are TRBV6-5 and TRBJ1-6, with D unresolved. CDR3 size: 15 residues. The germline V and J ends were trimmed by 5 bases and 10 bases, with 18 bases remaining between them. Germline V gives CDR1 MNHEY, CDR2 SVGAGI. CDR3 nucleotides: TGTGCCAGCAGTGCTCAAATTAGTCTGGGGTCACCCCTCCACTTT. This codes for CASSAQISLGSPLHF.

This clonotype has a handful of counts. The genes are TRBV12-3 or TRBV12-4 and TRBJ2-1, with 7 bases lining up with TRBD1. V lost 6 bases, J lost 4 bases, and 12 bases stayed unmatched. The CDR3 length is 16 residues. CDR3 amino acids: CASRPTGYRPYNEQFF. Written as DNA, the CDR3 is TGTGCCAGCAGACCGACAGGGTATCGGCCTTACAATGAGCAGTTCTTC.

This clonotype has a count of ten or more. The chain's CDR3 is CASREDTYDEQFF. CDR3 in DNA: TGTGCCAGCAGAGAGGACACATACGATGAGCAGTTCTTC. V is TRBV12-3 or TRBV12-4 and J is TRBJ2-1; perhaps TRBD1 as D (5 bases). Trimming removed 6 bases at V and 8 bases at J, with 14 bases between. CDR3 length equals 13 residues.

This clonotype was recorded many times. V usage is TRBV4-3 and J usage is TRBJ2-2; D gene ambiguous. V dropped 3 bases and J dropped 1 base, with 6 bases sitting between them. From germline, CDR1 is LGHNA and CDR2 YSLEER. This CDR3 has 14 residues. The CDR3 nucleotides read TGCGCCAGCAGCCATTTACGGAACACCGGGGAGCTGTTTTTT. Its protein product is CASSHLRNTGELFF.

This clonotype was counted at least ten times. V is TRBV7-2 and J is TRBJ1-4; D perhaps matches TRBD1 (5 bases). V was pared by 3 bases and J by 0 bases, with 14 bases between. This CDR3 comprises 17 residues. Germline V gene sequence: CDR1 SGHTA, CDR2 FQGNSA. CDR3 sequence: CASSLGDRRPTNEKLFF. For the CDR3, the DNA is TGTGCCAGCAGCTTGGGAGACAGAAGACCAACTAATGAAAAACTGTTTTTT.

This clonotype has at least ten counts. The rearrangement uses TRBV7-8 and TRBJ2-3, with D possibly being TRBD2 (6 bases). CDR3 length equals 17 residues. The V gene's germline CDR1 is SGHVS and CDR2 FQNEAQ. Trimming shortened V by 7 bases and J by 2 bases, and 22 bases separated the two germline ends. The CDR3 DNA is TGTGCCAGCACCACCGAGTCGGCAGGGCGGGACACAGATACGCAGTATTTT. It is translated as CASTTESAGRDTDTQYF.

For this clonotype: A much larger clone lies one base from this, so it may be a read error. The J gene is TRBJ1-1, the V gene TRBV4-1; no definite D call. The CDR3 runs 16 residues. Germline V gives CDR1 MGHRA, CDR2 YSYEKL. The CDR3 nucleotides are TGCGCCAACAGCCAAGTACGTTTACAGTGGAACACTGAAGCTTTCTTT. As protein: CANSQVRLQWNTEAFF.

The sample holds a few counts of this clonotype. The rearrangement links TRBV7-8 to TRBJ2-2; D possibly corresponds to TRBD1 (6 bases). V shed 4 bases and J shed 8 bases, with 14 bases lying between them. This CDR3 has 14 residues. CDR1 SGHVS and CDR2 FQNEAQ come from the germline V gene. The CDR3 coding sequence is TGTGCCAGCAGCTCGGCCAGGGGAGCTGGGGAGCTGTTTTTT. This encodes CASSSARGAGELFF. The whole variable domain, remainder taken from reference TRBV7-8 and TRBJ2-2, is GAGVSQSPRYKVAKRGQDVALRCDPISGHVSLFWYQQALGQGPEFLTYFQNEAQLDKSGLPSDRFFAERPEGSVSTLKIQRTQQEDSAVYLCASSSARGAGELFFGEGSRLTVL.

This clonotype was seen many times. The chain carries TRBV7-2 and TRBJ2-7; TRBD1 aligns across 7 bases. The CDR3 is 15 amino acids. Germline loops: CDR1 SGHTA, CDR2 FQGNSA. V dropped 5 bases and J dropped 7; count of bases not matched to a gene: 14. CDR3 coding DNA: TGTGCCAGCAGCCTTAGCGAAAGGGGGCGAAATGAGCAGTACTTC. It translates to CASSLSERGRNEQYF. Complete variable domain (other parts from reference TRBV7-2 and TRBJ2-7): GAGVSQSPSNKVTEKGKDVELRCDPISGHTALYWYRQSLGQGLEFLIYFQGNSAPDKSGLPSDRFSAERTGGSVSTLTIQRTQQEDSAVYLCASSLSERGRNEQYFGPGTRLTVT.

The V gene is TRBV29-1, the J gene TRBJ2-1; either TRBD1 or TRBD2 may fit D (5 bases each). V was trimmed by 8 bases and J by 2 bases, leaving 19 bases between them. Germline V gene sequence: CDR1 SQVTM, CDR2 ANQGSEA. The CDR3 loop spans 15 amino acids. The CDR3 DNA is TGCAGCACCGGCACCGGGACCAAAGCCTACAATGAGCAGTTCTTC. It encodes CSTGTGTKAYNEQFF.

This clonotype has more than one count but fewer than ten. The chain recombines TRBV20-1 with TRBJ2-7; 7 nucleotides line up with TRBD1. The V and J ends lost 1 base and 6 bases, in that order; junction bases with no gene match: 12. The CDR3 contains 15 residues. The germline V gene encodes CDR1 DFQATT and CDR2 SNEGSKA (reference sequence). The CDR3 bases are TGCAGTGCTAGAGGGATACAGGGGACCCCTTCCGAGCAGTACTTC. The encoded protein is CSARGIQGTPSEQYF.

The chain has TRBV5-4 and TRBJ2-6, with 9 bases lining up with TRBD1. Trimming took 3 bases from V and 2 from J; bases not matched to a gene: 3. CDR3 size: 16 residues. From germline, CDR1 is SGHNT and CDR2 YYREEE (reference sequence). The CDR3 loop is CASSSDRGAGANVLTF. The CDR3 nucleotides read TGTGCCAGCAGCTCGGACAGGGGAGCTGGGGCCAACGTCCTGACTTTC.

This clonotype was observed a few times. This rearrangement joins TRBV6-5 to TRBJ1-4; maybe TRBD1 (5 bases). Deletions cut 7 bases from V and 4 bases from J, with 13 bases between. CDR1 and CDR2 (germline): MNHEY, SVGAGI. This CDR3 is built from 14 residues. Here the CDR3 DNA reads TGTGCCAGCAAAGCCCCAGGGTTTAATGAAAAACTGTTTTTT. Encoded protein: CASKAPGFNEKLFF.

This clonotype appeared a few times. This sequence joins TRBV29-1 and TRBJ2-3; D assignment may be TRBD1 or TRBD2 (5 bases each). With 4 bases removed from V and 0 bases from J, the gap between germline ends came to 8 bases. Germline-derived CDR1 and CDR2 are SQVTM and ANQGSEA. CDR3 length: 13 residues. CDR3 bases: TGCAGCGTTGGGGGGATAAGCACAGATACGCAGTATTTT. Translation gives CSVGGISTDTQYF.

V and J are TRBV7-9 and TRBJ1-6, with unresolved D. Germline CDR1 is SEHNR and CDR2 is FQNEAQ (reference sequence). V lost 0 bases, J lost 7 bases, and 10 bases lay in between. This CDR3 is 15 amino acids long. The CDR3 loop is CASSLADPVNSPLHF. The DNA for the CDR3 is TGTGCCAGCAGCTTAGCGGACCCCGTAAATTCACCCCTCCACTTT.

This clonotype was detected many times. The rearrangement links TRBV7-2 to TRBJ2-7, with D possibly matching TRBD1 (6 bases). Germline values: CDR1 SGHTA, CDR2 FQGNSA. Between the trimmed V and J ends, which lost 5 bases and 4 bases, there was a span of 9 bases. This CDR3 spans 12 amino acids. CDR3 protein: CASSVQGYEQYF. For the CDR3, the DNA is TGTGCCAGCAGCGTACAGGGTTACGAGCAGTACTTC.

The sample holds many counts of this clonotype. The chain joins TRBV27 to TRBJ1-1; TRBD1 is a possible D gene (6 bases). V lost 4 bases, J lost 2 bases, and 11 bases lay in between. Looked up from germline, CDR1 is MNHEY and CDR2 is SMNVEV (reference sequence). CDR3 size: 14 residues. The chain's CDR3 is CASSSGTYNTEAFF. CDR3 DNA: TGTGCCAGCAGTTCCGGGACATATAACACTGAAGCTTTCTTT.